This T cell receptor beta chain was sequenced for a study of CD8 T cells in Susac syndrome. Random hexamers primed reverse transcription of about 0.45 to 1 ug RNA. TCR beta CDR3 was amplified by immunoSEQ covering 54 Vbeta and 13 Jbeta. TCRdb redid the calling of the immunoSEQ multiplex PCR reads with MiXCR, one entry per CDR3 protein. The data show roughly 150,000 distinct CDR3 sequences, about 94% seen once. Study outcomes and limitations: The study admitted that it had a relatively small number of individuals in its TCR sequencing and HLA analysis.

This CDR3 region has 12 residues. Germline V gene sequence: CDR1 MGHRA, CDR2 YSYEKL. Trimming removed 4 bases at V and 7 bases at J, with 8 bases between. Remarks on this clonotype: The antigen remains undetermined.

From blood CD8+ and CD4+ T cells, TCR beta sequences were generated. The study used treatment-naive patients who had stable or active relapsing-remitting disease as multiple sclerosis controls. This sequence joins TRBV4-1 and TRBJ2-1; no reliable D call. Sequenced material: CD8+ T cells from PBMCs. The receptor was derived from a human donor with multiple sclerosis. CDR3 in amino acids: CASSLTRNEQFF. CDR3 DNA sequence: TGCGCCAGCAGCCTCACCAGGAATGAGCAGTTCTTC.